This entry features one T cell receptor beta chain sequence. Its specificity is unknown. Using immunoSEQ multiplex PCR, the repertoire was profiled, and TCRdb retains in-frame clones only, with some absent. The data hold 67,000 or so clones, with about 80% observed a single time. The data are from a study of vaccination effects on CD4 cells after COVID-19. Study summary: Post-vaccine specimens arrived a median 72 days past the second dose.

Viral peptide pools were used in the ViraFEST assay to expand antigen-specific CD4+ T cells, and sequencing came afterward. A roughly ten-day culture period preceded the isolation of CD4+ T cells. Vaccination of participants consisted of two doses of either the BNT162b2 or mRNA-1273 vaccine. Vaccine recipients lacked prior SARS-CoV-2 infection and had negative nucleocapsid antibodies. On days 3 and 7, fresh IL-2 medium replaced half the medium. With V trimmed by 1 base and J by 5 bases, 6 bases remained unmatched. CDR1 is LNHDA, CDR2 SQIVND, per germline (reference sequence). The CDR3 spans 16 residues.

The genes are TRBV19 and TRBJ2-1; 9 bases match TRBD2. This sequence was found in a human donor who received a COVID-19 vaccine. The source was CD4+ T cells from PBMCs cultured with HCoV-229E spike peptides, collected after COVID-19 vaccination. CDR3: CASSIAGRGGHNEQFF. Written as DNA, the CDR3 is TGTGCCAGTAGTATAGCGGGGCGGGGGGGCCACAATGAGCAGTTCTTC.